This TCR beta chain was identified in a study of T-cell reconstitution after alpha-beta-depleted transplantation in children. Preparation of the TCRbeta library involved a method that used unique molecular identifiers. TCRdb passed the PCR reads through MiXCR, listing each CDR3 protein once. The profile shows 200,000 or so distinct CDR3 sequences, about 7% of them singletons. Germline CDR1 and CDR2: LGHDT and YNNKEL (reference sequence). The CDR3 runs 16 residues. Trimming removed 4 bases at V and 2 bases at J, with 14 bases between. Many counts were recorded for this clonotype. The sequenced sample was PBMCs, obtained before TCRalphabeta/CD19-depleted stem cell transplant. The genes are TRBV3-1 and TRBJ2-2; weak D call: TRBD2 (5 bases). The source of this sequence is a boy aged 2 to 10 with acute lymphoblastic leukemia, due to receive a stem cell transplant. The CDR3 is CASSLIGLINTGELFF. In nucleotides, the CDR3 is TGTGCCAGCAGCCTGATTGGACTGATAAACACCGGGGAGCTGTTTTTT. The full variable domain, its missing parts supplied by reference TRBV3-1 and TRBJ2-2, is DTAVSQTPKYLVTQMGNDKSIKCEQNLGHDTMYWYKQDSKKFLKIMFSYNNKELIINETVPNRFSPKSPDKAHLNLHINSLELGDSAVYFCASSLIGLINTGELFFGEGSRLTVL.